This T cell receptor (beta chain) was recorded in a study of blood T cell repertoires in COVID-19. Study-level information: PBMCs, B-cell-depleted T cells, or T cells were the source of the cDNA or gDNA that made up the material.

V dropped 7 bases and J dropped 5; count of bases not matched to a gene: 6. The CDR3 has 13 amino acids. CDR1 and CDR2 (germline): MDHEN, SYDVKM. Produced via immunoSEQ multiplex PCR; TCRdb's table is partial and in-frame only. The sample consists of about 200,000 clones, around 82% of them appearing once. The chain couples TRBV28 to TRBJ2-7; the match to TRBD1 covers 9 bases. The sequencing input was peripheral blood. The receptor comes from a woman between 65 and 79 years old with acute or convalescent COVID-19. This CDR3 is CASTNRGLNEQYF. In DNA form, the CDR3 reads TGTGCCAGCACAAACAGGGGGCTGAACGAGCAGTACTTC.